The clone carrying this T cell receptor beta chain was recorded a few times. The data stem from a study of shared clonotypes between healthy human individuals. The CDR3 consists of 14 residues. Trimming shortened V by 4 bases and J by 0 bases, and 11 bases separated the two germline ends. Germline values: CDR1 SGHDT, CDR2 YYEEEE. TCRdb's copy holds only in-frame clones and misses some; the assay was immunoSEQ multiplex PCR. Seen here are hundreds of thousands of clones, roughly 70% observed once, and the top ten hold approximately 1.6%. The material sequenced was memory CD4+ T cells sorted from blood. Subset specified: CD45RA-negative fraction. This TCR came from a woman under 40 in good health. The chain carries TRBV5-6 and TRBJ2-7; D is perhaps TRBD2 (6 bases). The CDR3 bases are TGTGCCAGCAGCAGGACTACAAGCTCCTACGAGCAGTACTTC. This sequence encodes CASSRTTSSYEQYF.